This T cell receptor (beta chain) was identified in a study of blood T cells in healthy people across ages. Combining a sample-barcoded 5' primer with a J-beta primer mix, a second PCR ran for roughly 6 to 11 cycles. TCRdb used MiXCR to reprocess the 5' RACE reads, holding one entry per CDR3 protein. This table holds about 730,000 distinct CDR3 sequences, roughly 45% found once. V trimming: 2 bases; J trimming: 4 bases; junction bases outside the gene matches: 8. The CDR3 is 17 residues long. From germline, CDR1 is MNHEY and CDR2 SMNVEV (reference sequence). The clonotype originates from a woman aged 60-70 years in good health. The sample consisted of blood. This rearrangement joins TRBV27 to TRBJ2-3, with 11 bases fitting TRBD2. The CDR3 region has the DNA TGTGCCAGCAGTTTAGTCCTAGCGGGAGGTTCGCCAGATACGCAGTATTTT. Protein product: CASSLVLAGGSPDTQYF.